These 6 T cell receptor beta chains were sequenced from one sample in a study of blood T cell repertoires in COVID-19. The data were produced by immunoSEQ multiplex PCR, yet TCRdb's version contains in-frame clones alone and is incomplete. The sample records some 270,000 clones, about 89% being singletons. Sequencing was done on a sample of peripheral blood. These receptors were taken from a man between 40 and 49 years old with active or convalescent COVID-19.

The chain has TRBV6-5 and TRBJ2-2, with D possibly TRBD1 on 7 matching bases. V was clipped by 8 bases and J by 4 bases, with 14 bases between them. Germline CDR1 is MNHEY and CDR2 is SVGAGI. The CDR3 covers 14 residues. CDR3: CASQEGAGTGELFF. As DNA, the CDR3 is TGTGCCAGCCAGGAGGGGGCCGGCACCGGGGAGCTGTTTTTT.

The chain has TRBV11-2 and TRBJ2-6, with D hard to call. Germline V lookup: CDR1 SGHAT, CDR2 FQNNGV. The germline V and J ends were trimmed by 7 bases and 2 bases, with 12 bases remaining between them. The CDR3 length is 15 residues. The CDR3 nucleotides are TGTGCCAGCACTACGCCAGGCCCTGGGGCCAACGTCCTGACTTTC. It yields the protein CASTTPGPGANVLTF. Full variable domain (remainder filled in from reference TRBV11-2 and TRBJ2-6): EAGVAQSPRYKIIEKRQSVAFWCNPISGHATLYWYQQILGQGPKLLIQFQNNGVVDDSQLPKDRFSAERLKGVDSTLKIQPAKLEDSAVYLCASTTPGPGANVLTFGAGSRLTVL.

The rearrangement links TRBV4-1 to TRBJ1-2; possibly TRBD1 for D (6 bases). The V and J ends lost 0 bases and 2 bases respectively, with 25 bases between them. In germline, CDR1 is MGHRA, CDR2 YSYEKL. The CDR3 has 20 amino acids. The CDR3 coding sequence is TGCGCCAGCAGCCAAGATAAGCGTGGCAGGGGCACTCACCTGAACTATGGCTACACCTTC. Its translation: CASSQDKRGRGTHLNYGYTF.

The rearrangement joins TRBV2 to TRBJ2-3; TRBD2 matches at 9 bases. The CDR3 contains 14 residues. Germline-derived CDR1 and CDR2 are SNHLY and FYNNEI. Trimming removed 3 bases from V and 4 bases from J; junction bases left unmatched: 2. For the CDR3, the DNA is TGTGCCAGCAGTGAGCGGGAGGGCGCAGATACGCAGTATTTT. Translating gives CASSEREGADTQYF.

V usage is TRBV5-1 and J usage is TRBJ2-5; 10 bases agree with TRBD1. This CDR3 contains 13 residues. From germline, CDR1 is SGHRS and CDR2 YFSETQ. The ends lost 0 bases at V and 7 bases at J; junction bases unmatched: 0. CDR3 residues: CASSLGDRGTQYF. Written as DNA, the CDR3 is TGCGCCAGCAGCTTGGGGGACAGGGGGACCCAGTACTTC.

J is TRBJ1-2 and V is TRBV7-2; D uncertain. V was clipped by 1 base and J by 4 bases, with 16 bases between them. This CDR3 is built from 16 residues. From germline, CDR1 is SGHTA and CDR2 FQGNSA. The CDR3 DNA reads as TGTGCCAGCAGCTTAGAGACCAGTGCAGGAACCTATGGCTACACCTTC. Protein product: CASSLETSAGTYGYTF.